These 30 T cell receptor beta chains originate from one sample sequenced in a study of post-analysis software for immune sequencing data. Broader study findings: Included in a set of five TRBV segments more frequent in patients than controls were TRBV5-6, TRBV5-1 and TRBV20-1.

TCR beta cDNA libraries included unique molecular identifiers. TCRdb fed the PCR reads into MiXCR, producing one record per CDR3 protein. The sample has about 500,000 distinct CDR3 sequences, under 55% seen once. Antigen specificity for these receptors is unknown. The specimen was blood. The receptor source for this set is a girl between 10 and 17 years old with multiple sclerosis.

This chain uses TRBV5-1 with TRBJ2-1; D is possibly TRBD2 (5 bases). In germline, CDR1 is SGHRS, CDR2 YFSETQ. Trimming pared 5 bases from V and 2 bases from J, leaving 14 bases between. There are 15 residues in the CDR3. DNA of the CDR3: TGCGCCAGCAGATTACCCGAGCGGACCTACAATGAGCAGTTCTTC. Its translation: CASRLPERTYNEQFF.

V usage is TRBV20-1 and J usage is TRBJ2-6; D call uncertain. Germline CDR1 and CDR2: DFQATT and SNEGSKA (reference sequence). Trimming stripped 5 bases from V and 0 bases from J, with 8 bases between. The CDR3 runs to 14 residues. CDR3 protein: CSALTFSGANVLTF. The CDR3 bases are TGCAGTGCTCTGACTTTCTCTGGGGCCAACGTCCTGACTTTC.

This clonotype was seen a handful of times. The chain couples TRBV7-2 to TRBJ2-5; D remains ambiguous. This CDR3 is built from 13 residues. Germline loops: CDR1 SGHTA, CDR2 FQGNSA. V shed 1 base and J shed 5 bases, with 8 bases lying between them. The CDR3 sequence is CASSLGPGETQYF. The CDR3 bases are TGTGCCAGCAGCTTAGGACCCGGGGAGACCCAGTACTTC. Using reference TRBV7-2 and TRBJ2-5 for the parts outside the CDR3, the full variable domain is GAGVSQSPSNKVTEKGKDVELRCDPISGHTALYWYRQSLGQGLEFLIYFQGNSAPDKSGLPSDRFSAERTGGSVSTLTIQRTQQEDSAVYLCASSLGPGETQYFGPGTRLLVL.

This clonotype appeared a few times. The chain joins TRBV7-3 to TRBJ2-7; TRBD2 aligns across 8 bases. Germline V gives CDR1 SGHTA, CDR2 FQGTGA. The CDR3 sequence is 15 residues long. The trim removed 5 bases at V and 2 bases at J, leaving 8 bases unmatched. DNA of the CDR3: TGTGCCAGCAGCCTTGCAGCGGGAGACCCCTACGAGCAGTACTTC. Its translation: CASSLAAGDPYEQYF.

V and J are TRBV9 and TRBJ2-5; 7 positions agree with TRBD2. V trimming: 0 bases; J trimming: 3 bases; junction bases outside the gene matches: 2. The CDR3 sequence is 14 residues long. From germline, CDR1 is SGDLS and CDR2 YYNGEE. CDR3 sequence: CASSVGDYEETQYF. The CDR3 DNA reads TGTGCCAGCAGCGTAGGGGACTACGAAGAGACCCAGTACTTC.

V is TRBV7-8 and J is TRBJ2-7; 12 positions agree with TRBD2. CDR3 size: 17 residues. Losses at the gene ends were 3 bases for V and 2 bases for J; bases not matched to a gene: 8. Germline values: CDR1 SGHVS, CDR2 FQNEAQ. In DNA, the CDR3 is TGTGCCAGCAGCTTCCCAACGACTAGCGGGAGACCCTACGAGCAGTACTTC. Its protein is CASSFPTTSGRPYEQYF. The whole variable domain, filled in from reference TRBV7-8 and TRBJ2-7, reads GAGVSQSPRYKVAKRGQDVALRCDPISGHVSLFWYQQALGQGPEFLTYFQNEAQLDKSGLPSDRFFAERPEGSVSTLKIQRTQQEDSAVYLCASSFPTTSGRPYEQYFGPGTRLTVT.

The chain is built from TRBV7-9 and TRBJ2-5; D perhaps matches TRBD1 (5 bases). Trimming pared 1 base from V and 3 bases from J, leaving 12 bases between. Germline lookup yields CDR1 SEHNR and CDR2 FQNEAQ (reference sequence). The CDR3 has 15 residues. CDR3 residues: CASSLVGAGKETQYF. Here the CDR3 DNA reads TGTGCCAGCAGCTTAGTAGGGGCAGGGAAAGAGACCCAGTACTTC.

This clonotype was seen ten or more times. V usage is TRBV7-8 and J usage is TRBJ2-5; a possible D gene is TRBD2 (6 bases). With 1 base removed from V and 5 bases from J, the gap between germline ends came to 11 bases. Germline assignment: CDR1 SGHVS and CDR2 FQNEAQ. The CDR3 runs 14 residues. CDR3 DNA: TGTGCCAGCAGCTTAGGGAGGGTCCAGGAGACCCAGTACTTC. This gives the protein CASSLGRVQETQYF. The full variable domain, completed using reference TRBV7-8 and TRBJ2-5, is GAGVSQSPRYKVAKRGQDVALRCDPISGHVSLFWYQQALGQGPEFLTYFQNEAQLDKSGLPSDRFFAERPEGSVSTLKIQRTQQEDSAVYLCASSLGRVQETQYFGPGTRLLVL.

This clonotype was counted only a few times. The chain recombines TRBV4-1 with TRBJ1-2; D perhaps matches TRBD1 (5 bases). The CDR3 is 15 amino acids. Germline CDR1 is MGHRA and CDR2 is YSYEKL. V lost 2 bases to trimming and J lost 5 bases, with 15 bases between them. CDR3 coding DNA: TGCGCCAGCAGCCAACCAGGACATCTGGGGTATGGCTACACCTTC. Translation: CASSQPGHLGYGYTF.

This clonotype turned up a few times. The rearrangement joins TRBV19 to TRBJ2-1; unclear D gene. Looked up from germline, CDR1 is LNHDA and CDR2 is SQIVND (reference sequence). This CDR3 region has 12 residues. The V and J ends lost 5 bases and 7 bases respectively, with 9 bases between them. Written as DNA, the CDR3 is TGTGCCAGTAGTCCTGCCGAGAATGAGCAGTTCTTC. Translating gives CASSPAENEQFF. Filled out from reference TRBV19 and TRBJ2-1, the complete variable domain reads DGGITQSPKYLFRKEGQNVTLSCEQNLNHDAMYWYRQDPGQGLRLIYYSQIVNDFQKGDIAEGYSVSREKKESFPLTVTSAQKNPTAFYLCASSPAENEQFFGPGTRLTVL.

This clonotype was counted between two and nine times. A junction boundary mismatches the germline segment, possibly from a read error. This chain uses TRBV5-1 with TRBJ2-1, with D perhaps TRBD2 (6 bases). This CDR3 comprises 15 residues. The germline gives CDR1 SGHRS, CDR2 YFSETQ. The CDR3 DNA follows: TGCGCCAGCAGCCCCCGGGGGAACTCCAACAATGAGCAGTTCTTC. It is translated as CASSPRGNSNNEQFF.

This clonotype was found a few times. The chain uses TRBV5-1 and TRBJ2-7; D may correspond to TRBD1 or TRBD2 (5 bases each). V lost 3 bases to trimming and J lost 7 bases, with 17 bases between them. CDR3 length equals 14 residues. Looked up from germline, CDR1 is SGHRS and CDR2 is YFSETQ. The CDR3, as DNA: TGCGCCAGCAGCTCCGGGGACCGCCGGTGGGAGCAGTACTTC. Its protein product is CASSSGDRRWEQYF.

This clonotype turned up a few times. This chain links TRBV5-1 with TRBJ2-1; D uncertain. CDR1 and CDR2 (germline): SGHRS, YFSETQ. V was pared by 1 base and J by 7 bases, with 6 bases between. CDR3 length: 12 residues. The CDR3: CASSLQENEQFF. For the CDR3, the DNA is TGCGCCAGCAGCTTGCAGGAGAATGAGCAGTTCTTC.

V and J are TRBV4-1 and TRBJ1-1; unclear D gene. The length of the CDR3 is 16 residues. The germline gives CDR1 MGHRA, CDR2 YSYEKL. V was cut by 1 base and J by 1 base, with 13 bases left in between. The CDR3 sequence: CASSQGQWHPNTEAFF. CDR3 coding DNA: TGCGCCAGCAGCCAAGGTCAATGGCACCCGAACACTGAAGCTTTCTTT.

The table lists this clonotype with a few counts. The chain links TRBV7-9 to TRBJ1-1; D remains ambiguous. This CDR3 spans 14 amino acids. CDR1 SEHNR and CDR2 FQNEAQ come from the germline V gene (reference sequence). Trimming took off 7 bases at V and 0 bases at J, with 12 bases between the two ends. DNA for the CDR3: TGTGCCAGCATCCTGGGCGGATTGAACACTGAAGCTTTCTTT. It encodes CASILGGLNTEAFF.

The rearrangement joins TRBV15 to TRBJ2-4; 9 bases are shared with TRBD2. The DNA end is a closer match to TRBJ2-5, so the J assignment may be wrong. Germline V gene data show CDR1 as LNHNV and CDR2 as YYDKDF (reference sequence). This CDR3 spans 15 amino acids. CDR3 in DNA: TGTGCCACCAGCAGATTTAGCGGGAGCATGGAGACCCAGTACTTC. Encoded protein: CATSRFSGSMETQYF.

This rearrangement joins TRBV4-2 to TRBJ2-5; 10 bases line up with TRBD2. Per the germline V gene, CDR1 is LGHNA and CDR2 is YNFKEQ. The J segment lost 5 bases and the V segment lost 2 bases, leaving 5 bases of the junction unmatched. This CDR3 is built from 15 residues. CDR3 nucleotide sequence: TGTGCCAGCAGCCAACCGAGCGGGAGGGCGGAGACCCAGTACTTC. It yields the protein CASSQPSGRAETQYF.

Notes on this clonotype: The junction departs from germline at one end; a sequencing error may be responsible. The rearrangement joins TRBV20-1 to TRBJ2-3; D is ambiguous. The CDR3 sequence is 14 residues long. Germline assignment: CDR1 DFQATT and CDR2 SNEGSKA (reference sequence). The CDR3: CSARASANTDMQYF. The CDR3 DNA is TGCAGTGCTAGAGCGAGTGCCAACACAGATATGCAGTATTTT.

This clonotype was counted only a few times. V is TRBV6-6 and J is TRBJ2-7; 9 bases are a match to TRBD1. Looked up from germline, CDR1 is MNHNY and CDR2 is SVGAGI (reference sequence). The CDR3 loop spans 17 amino acids. V lost 6 bases, J lost 5 bases, and 17 bases stayed unmatched. The CDR3 is CASSKQGAVAGGHEQYF. Here the CDR3 DNA reads TGTGCCAGCAGCAAACAGGGGGCGGTCGCTGGAGGGCACGAGCAGTACTTC.

This clonotype showed up just a few times. The chain combines TRBV20-1 with TRBJ2-3, with a tentative D call TRBD2 (7 bases). Germline loops: CDR1 DFQATT, CDR2 SNEGSKA (reference sequence). The CDR3 spans 15 residues. The V gene lost 0 bases and the J gene lost 4 bases, with 14 bases spanning the gap. The CDR3 sequence: CSARDGAGHPDTQYF. Written as DNA, the CDR3 is TGCAGTGCTAGAGATGGAGCGGGACACCCAGATACGCAGTATTTT.

V is TRBV18 and J is TRBJ1-1; 9 bases are a match to TRBD1. Germline V gene data show CDR1 as KGHSH and CDR2 as LQKENI. Unmatched junction bases numbered 0, after V lost 0 bases and J lost 10 bases. The CDR3 is made up of 12 amino acids. CDR3 in DNA: TGTGCCAGCTCACCACCGGACAGGGGAGCTTTCTTT. It translates to CASSPPDRGAFF.

This clonotype has only a few counts. The V call is TRBV20-1, the J call TRBJ2-3; 11 bases are shared with TRBD2. The junction had 16 bases not matched to a gene; V was cut back by 1 base and J by 1 base. The germline V gene has CDR1 DFQATT and CDR2 SNEGSKA (reference sequence). CDR3 length equals 20 residues. The CDR3 here is CSARAVQRLAGGPGTDTQYF. As DNA, the CDR3 is TGCAGTGCTAGAGCCGTCCAGCGTTTAGCGGGAGGGCCGGGCACAGATACGCAGTATTTT.

Only a few counts were recorded for this clonotype. The J gene is TRBJ2-7, the V gene TRBV20-1, with D perhaps matching TRBD1 (7 bases). This CDR3 contains 15 residues. Germline V lookup: CDR1 DFQATT, CDR2 SNEGSKA (reference sequence). The V and J ends lost 3 bases and 4 bases respectively, with 19 bases between them. This chain's CDR3 is CSASHGGGRDYEQYF. The DNA of the CDR3 is TGCAGTGCTAGTCACGGAGGGGGCAGGGATTACGAGCAGTACTTC.

This clonotype was seen only a few times. The genes are TRBV9 and TRBJ2-7; D is possibly TRBD2 (7 bases). CDR3 size: 14 residues. The germline gives CDR1 SGDLS, CDR2 YYNGEE. V dropped 4 bases and J dropped 5 bases, with 16 bases sitting between them. CDR3 residues: CASSTYREGHEQYF. The CDR3 bases are TGTGCCAGCAGCACATACAGGGAGGGCCACGAGCAGTACTTC.

V is TRBV6-2 or TRBV6-3 and J is TRBJ2-4; D gene ambiguous. The CDR3 has 14 residues. The germline gives CDR1 MNHEY, CDR2 SVGEGT. The V gene lost 4 bases and the J gene lost 1 base, with 8 bases spanning the gap. This CDR3 is CASSSPFAKNIQYF. CDR3 DNA: TGTGCCAGCAGTTCGCCGTTTGCCAAAAACATTCAGTACTTC.

The chain recombines TRBV18 with TRBJ2-5; tentative D call: TRBD1 (6 bases). The J call could be wrong; TRBJ2-7 is a better fit for the DNA end. Germline loops: CDR1 KGHSH, CDR2 LQKENI. The CDR3 is 14 residues long. The CDR3 sequence: CASSPTAGANEQYF. The CDR3 coding sequence is TGTGCCAGCTCACCAACTGCAGGGGCCAACGAGCAGTACTTC.

This clonotype came up once. This chain links TRBV2 with TRBJ2-3; the D gene is possibly TRBD2 (6 bases). Trimming cost V 6 bases and J 4 bases, with 14 bases left between them. The CDR3 runs 14 residues. Germline assignment: CDR1 SNHLY and CDR2 FYNNEI. The CDR3 bases are TGTGCCAGCAGGCGGCCTGGAGGGGCAGATACGCAGTATTTT. This codes for CASRRPGGADTQYF. Full variable domain (remainder filled in from reference TRBV2 and TRBJ2-3): EPEVTQTPSHQVTQMGQEVILRCVPISNHLYFYWYRQILGQKVEFLVSFYNNEISEKSEIFDDQFSVERPDGSNFTLKIRSTKLEDSAMYFCASRRPGGADTQYFGPGTRLTVL.

There are a few counts of this clonotype. This chain joins TRBV7-2 and TRBJ1-1; the D is unclear. This CDR3 has 15 residues. CDR1 is SGHTA and CDR2 is FQGNSA in the germline V gene. V was shortened by 0 bases and J by 4 bases, with 12 bases between the two germline ends. In DNA form, the CDR3 reads TGTGCCAGCAGCTTAGCGGACTGGGGAGGCACTGAAGCTTTCTTT. Protein product: CASSLADWGGTEAFF.

The chain links TRBV28 to TRBJ2-5; D assignment may be TRBD1 or TRBD2 (6 bases each). The closer fit of TRBJ2-7 to the DNA end suggests the J call may be wrong. Germline assignment: CDR1 MDHEN and CDR2 SYDVKM. The CDR3 is 14 residues long. CDR3 loop: CASTTSGGPYEQYF. In nucleotides, the CDR3 is TGTGCCAGCACTACCAGTGGGGGGCCCTACGAGCAGTACTTC.

CDR3 sequence (DNA): TGTGCCAGCAGCGGATCGGGAGGCACAGATACGCAGTATTTT. Protein: CASSGSGGTDTQYF. V usage is TRBV9 and J usage is TRBJ2-3, with a tentative D call TRBD2 (6 bases). V lost 3 bases to trimming and J lost 1 base, with 9 bases between them. This CDR3 region has 14 residues. Germline CDR1 and CDR2: SGDLS and YYNGEE.